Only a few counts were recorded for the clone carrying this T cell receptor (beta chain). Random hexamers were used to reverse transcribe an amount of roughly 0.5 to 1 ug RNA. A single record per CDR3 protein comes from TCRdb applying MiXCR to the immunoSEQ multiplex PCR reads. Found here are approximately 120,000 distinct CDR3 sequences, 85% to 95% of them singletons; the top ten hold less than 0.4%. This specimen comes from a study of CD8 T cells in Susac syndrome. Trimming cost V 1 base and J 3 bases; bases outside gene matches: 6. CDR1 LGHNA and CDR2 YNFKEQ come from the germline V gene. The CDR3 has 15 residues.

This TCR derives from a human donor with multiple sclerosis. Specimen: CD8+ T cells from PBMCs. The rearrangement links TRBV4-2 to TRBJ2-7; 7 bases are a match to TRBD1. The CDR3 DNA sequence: TGTGCCAGCAGCCAAGGACGGGGACAGCACTACGAGCAGTACTTC. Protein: CASSQGRGQHYEQYF.